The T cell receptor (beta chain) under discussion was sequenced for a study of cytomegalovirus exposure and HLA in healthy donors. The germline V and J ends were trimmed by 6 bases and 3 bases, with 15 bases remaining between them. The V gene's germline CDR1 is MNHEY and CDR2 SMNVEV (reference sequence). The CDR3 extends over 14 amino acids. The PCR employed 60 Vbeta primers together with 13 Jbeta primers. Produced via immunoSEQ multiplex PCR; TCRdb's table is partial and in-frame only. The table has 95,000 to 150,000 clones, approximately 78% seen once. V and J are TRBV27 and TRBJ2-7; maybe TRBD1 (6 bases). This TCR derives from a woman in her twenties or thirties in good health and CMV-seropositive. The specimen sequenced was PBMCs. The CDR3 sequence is CASRRHQDSYEQYF. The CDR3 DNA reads TGTGCCAGCAGACGCCATCAGGACAGCTACGAGCAGTACTTC.